This T cell receptor beta chain was captured in a study of cytomegalovirus exposure and HLA in healthy donors (TCRdb year 2017). At the level of the whole study: According to an earlier analysis of 450 to 650 of the donors, about 179 million T cells yielded 90 million to 140 million unique TCR beta sequences and 250 to 350 Gb of sequence data. HLA typing included class I and class II loci at four-digit resolution. To study patterns of TCR occurrence, a later analysis re-analyzed previously published TCR beta repertoires from just over 650 donors and added high-resolution HLA genotyping. To predict cytomegalovirus infection status, the study brought together high-throughput TCR immunosequencing, statistical association of individual TCRs with disease status, and machine learning. Along with the approximately 700-subject first cohort, a separate validation cohort of over a hundred different subjects was used. In an earlier analysis of over 550 of the donors, high-throughput TCR beta sequencing was used to judge whether each TCR beta V gene segment behaved as functional or pseudogenic. Roughly 5 DR-DQ haplotypes were handled as single units for association and clustering, since linkage in the cohort was strong. Donor age, sex, ethnicity and CMV serostatus were collected together with the repertoire data. The study aimed to test whether cataloging public T cell receptors could reveal signatures of past pathogen exposure. The number of typed donors differed by locus: roughly 629-640 for A, B, C, DRB1 and DQB1; approximately 520 for DQA1; around 580 for DPA1; and roughly 450 for DPB1. Rather than drawing on any new phenotypic data, the later analysis identified candidate immune exposures from TCR beta sequences and the way those sequences occurred across donors. A later genetic analysis used genome-wide SNP genotypes for 398 of the 666 donors, treating that subset as a discovery cohort. Among 300 to 450 genotyped donors of the cohort, an average of about 240,000 unique TCR beta nucleotide sequences were sequenced per donor, around a sixth of them non-productive. The study profiled the T cell repertoires of around 700 subjects by immunosequencing and related them to cytomegalovirus serostatus. Roughly 310 gigabases of sequencing data and 80 million or so unique TCR sequences were included in an early release covering roughly 600 HLA-typed donors. Of the roughly 400 genotyped donors, 80% to 90% were placed in the genetic ancestry cluster associated with self-reported Caucasian donors. Every discovery cohort repertoire had been produced on one sequencing platform. Broader findings and caveats from the paper: In an earlier analysis of 500 to 650 of the donors, most TCR beta V segments appeared in productive rearrangements about 90% or about 30% of the time, broadly matching IMGT annotations. A cluster of highly shared sequence variants was judged likely to be a technical artifact of the sequencing pipeline. Presence/absence analyses assumed roughly uniform sequencing depth across donors, an assumption that may not hold. In both the original and validation cohorts, the classifier was reported to diagnose cytomegalovirus status with high specificity and sensitivity. Compared with the roughly 720-donor mean, donors in an Asian-associated ancestry cluster had fewer N-insertions in productive TCRs, according to a later genetic analysis. The earlier analysis of approximately 540 of the donors excluded roughly 17 rarely observed V segments, including chromosome 9 orphons, because counts were too low. When HLA alleles, especially DR and DQ, strongly co-occurred, attributing TCR associations to individual alleles was difficult. According to a later analysis, parvovirus B19, influenza, CMV and Epstein-Barr virus appeared linked to several top co-occurrence clusters. The cohort was sequenced for TCR beta chains only, and without alpha or paired-chain data the features that could be detected were limited. According to the authors, the approach could potentially be generalized to other disease states and immunological phenotypes. In vitro tests confirmed that a few of the cytomegalovirus-associated TCR beta chains recognize cytomegalovirus antigens. A further reported finding was that TCR beta sequences accurately predicted the HLA-A and HLA-B alleles for most subjects in the first cohort. According to a later analysis, TCR association rates differed among HLA loci, with DRB1 alleles showing the most associated TCRs and HLA-C alleles showing the fewest. Because some donors lacked HLA typing at each locus, the association tests relied only on the typed subset. Linkage disequilibrium might explain the correlated functional status among segregating V segments, but an unknown experimental factor could not be ruled out. Immune exposure information for the cohort was limited to CMV serostatus. The 87-base-pair reads could not distinguish some IMGT-functional V segments, including TRBV6-2 and TRBV6-3, so those segments were excluded. A later analysis found that HLA-associated TCR beta chains were more clonally expanded and had lower generation probabilities than equally common non-associated chains. Specific HLA alleles were associated with some 15,000 TCR beta sequences at a false discovery rate of 0.05 in a later analysis. Most TCR sequences were seen in very few donors, while some public TCRs were found in many individuals. In a later genetic analysis, a missense DCLRE1C variant was associated with V-gene and J-gene trimming of TCR beta chains, and the association was replicated in an independent cohort. A later analysis found that most CMV-associated TCR beta chains appeared HLA-restricted, with HLA associations seemingly driven largely by CMV exposure. In the study, some 180 TCR beta chains were listed as associated with cytomegalovirus.

The cohort comprised some 700 healthy bone marrow donors. Cohort members were all nominally healthy when sampled, although unrecorded immune exposures were likely present. The donor tested CMV seropositive, placing the donor among the roughly 300 seropositive members of the cohort. Each donor provided a peripheral blood sample, and peripheral blood mononuclear cells were used for TCR beta sequencing. Genomic DNA was extracted from the blood cell samples with the Qiagen DNeasy Blood Extraction Kit. The CDR3 holds 16 amino acids from the cysteine to the phenylalanine. The retained sequence is limited to the CDR3, 48 bases, with the frame set at the first base. As encoded in the germline V gene, CDR1 is LGHNA while CDR2 is YNFKEQ. After removal of 0 bases from V and 4 bases from J, the junction retains 4 bases not matched to a gene. This clone was observed once. Its specific antigen is unknown. Base qualities are not at hand, and no much larger clone is one base apart.

The receptor library was made with the immunoSEQ multiplex PCR assay. A mixture of 60 forward primers for TCR Vbeta segments and 13 reverse primers for TCR Jbeta segments was used in the multiplex PCR. Amplification of the CDR3 region of rearranged TCR beta genes was performed with a multiplex PCR assay on genomic DNA. On the Illumina HiSeq System, the amplified TCR beta libraries were sequenced as 87-base-pair reads. In the source study's methods: A later analysis counted approximately 76 million unique TCR beta chains across the 650 to 800 repertoires, and around 9.9 million of these chains were shared by at least two donors. To remove PCR and sequencing errors, raw reads were error-corrected and collapsed into unique sequences using a nearest-neighbor algorithm that merged closely related sequences. To assign V, D and J gene segments, CDR3 sequences were aligned to IMGT reference sequences. Each retained sequence needed at least a six-nucleotide match to both a V gene segment and a J gene segment. A rearrangement counted as productive if the CDR3 had no stop codons and remained in frame with V and J, and every other rearrangement counted as non-productive. CDR3 was defined by IMGT convention, running from the second conserved V-encoded cysteine to the conserved J-encoded phenylalanine. In an earlier analysis of around 640 of the donors, sequences lacking an unambiguous match to a single V gene segment were excluded. In an earlier analysis of several hundred of the donors, V segments were called functional above 56.7% productive rearrangements and were called segregating when the between-donor standard deviation exceeded 5%. A statistical classification framework was built to diagnose cytomegalovirus status from the catalog of TCR beta chain sequences. In a later analysis, V and J genes were assigned by comparing TCR nucleotide sequences against IMGT/GENE-DB human TR gene sequences. Using the TCRdist pipeline, a later analysis assigned CDR3 sequences along with most-parsimonious VDJ recombination scenarios. In a later analysis, each TCR beta chain was defined by its CDR3 amino acid sequence together with its V-gene family, and reads without a unique V-gene family were excluded. A later analysis removed 592 highly shared, low-generation-probability nucleotide sequences to deal with suspected cross-contamination and a sequencing artifact. A later analysis calculated a clonal expansion index for each public chain from normalized within-repertoire ranks of inferred template counts. Generation probabilities in a later analysis came from a VDJ recombination model fitted to out-of-frame rearrangements, and those results were checked against IGoR. In a later analysis, hypergeometric tests were used to score TCR-TCR, TCR-HLA and TCR-CMV co-occurrence, with a repertoire-size bias correction applied to TCR pairs. To estimate false discovery rates, a later analysis permuted the HLA or CMV assignments 20 times. In a later analysis, co-occurring TCRs were grouped with DBSCAN, and TCRdist sequence similarity was added when clustering was performed within HLA-allele-positive subsets. Repertoires with fewer than 30,000 or more than 120,000 public chains were left out of co-occurrence clustering, as were five repertoires with anomalous nucleotide sharing. In TCRdb, the immuneACCESS table is reduced to in-frame sequences with V and J assigned. These tables do not hold every clone; where another copy was compared, an unresolved V gene accounts for under half, and the others remain unexplained. V and J calls and clone size are given by that table; D and trimming were obtained from the DNA. This sample comprises about 190,000 clones, 84% of them detected only once. The ten largest clonotypes hold around 2.5% of the sample.

The sequence links TRBV4-2 to TRBJ2-1; 9 bases in the middle match TRBD2. The sequence was obtained from a woman between 45 and 65 years old in good health and CMV-seropositive. The specimen sequenced was PBMCs. The CDR3 amino acid sequence is: CASSQDPSGVYNEQFF. The sequenced DNA: TGTGCCAGCAGCCAAGATCCTAGCGGGGTATACAATGAGCAGTTCTTC.